Included here is one T cell receptor beta chain sequence, with context. Antigen specificity is unknown. The sample originates from a study of cytomegalovirus exposure and HLA in healthy donors. The PCR contained 60 Vbeta and 13 Jbeta primers. Measured with immunoSEQ multiplex PCR; TCRdb has only the in-frame clones, and not every one. The sample has 110,000 or so clones; around 73% are singletons. Study-wide findings and caveats: In an earlier analysis, in 587 donors, most V segments appeared productive either ~87% or ~30% of the time.

This CDR3 region has 15 residues. CDR1 is MNHEY and CDR2 is SVGAGI in the germline V gene. Each donor was nominally healthy when sampled (though unrecorded immune exposures were likely). This receptor was obtained from a man in his forties in good health and CMV-seronegative. This rearrangement joins TRBV6-5 to TRBJ1-5; D is undetermined. Sequencing used PBMCs. The CDR3 nucleotides read TGTGCTAGAATCGCGGGCTCTCGACACAATCAGCCCCAGCATTTT. Residues: CARIAGSRHNQPQHF.